The present entry profiles one T cell receptor (beta chain) with its context. Its cognate antigen has yet to be identified. Per-nucleotide qualities are absent, and no much larger clonotype sits a single base away. The donors belonged to the validation cohort of over a hundred subjects, which was separate from the roughly 700-subject first cohort. Library preparation employed the immunoSEQ multiplex PCR assay. In the authors' own workflow: A statistical classification framework was developed to diagnose cytomegalovirus status using the catalog of TCR beta chain sequences. TCRdb re-hosts the immuneACCESS table, in-frame sequences only. Its copies lack some clones; in the studies checked, an unresolved V gene accounts for under half of them, and the cause for the rest is not known. V and J calls and clone size are those listed in that table; D and trimming were worked out from the DNA. This sample holds about 79,000 clones; 93% were observed only once. The top ten clones comprise about 3.6% of the sample.

V ends up 3 bases short and J 2 bases short, with an unmatched junction base count of 15. Spanning cysteine to phenylalanine, the CDR3 consists of 18 amino acids. The entry retains the CDR3 DNA only, 54 bases that are in frame from base 1. According to the germline V gene, CDR1 reads KGHSH and CDR2 reads LQKENI. These data originate in a study of cytomegalovirus exposure and HLA in healthy donors (dated by TCRdb to 2017 to 2019). Concerning the study at large: A later analysis indicated that the roughly 130 validation repertoires were generated on the platform also employed for the 700 or so repertoires of the first cohort. The aim of the study was to test whether cataloging public T cell receptors could identify signatures of past pathogen exposure. Besides the first cohort of under 700 subjects, a separate validation cohort made up of over 95 different subjects was used. High-throughput TCR immunosequencing, statistical association of individual TCRs with disease status, and machine learning were combined to predict cytomegalovirus infection status. Overall results and qualifications from the work: In the study, around 150 TCR beta chains were listed as associated with cytomegalovirus. The classifier was reported to diagnose cytomegalovirus status with high specificity and sensitivity in both the original cohort and the validation cohort. The authors suggested that the approach could potentially be extended to other disease states and immunological phenotypes. Of the cluster scores, approximately 94% were above 0 in a later analysis, which found that TCRs clustered in the first cohort also tended to co-occur in the 120 validation repertoires. The validation cohort had no HLA typing available for a later analysis, so co-occurrence within that cohort was assessed over all 120 or so repertoires. A few of the identified cytomegalovirus-associated TCR beta chains were confirmed in vitro to be specific for cytomegalovirus antigens. Across donors, most TCR sequences were observed very rarely, whereas some public TCRs were present in many individuals.

Sequenced sample: PBMCs. The source of this sequence is a woman aged 30 to 39 in good health and CMV-seronegative. The chain is made from TRBV18 and TRBJ2-5, with TRBD1 matching 7 junction bases. The nucleotide sequence is TGTGCCAGCTCACCTTACACCCGACAGGGACATGAACAAGAGACCCAGTACTTC. This encodes CASSPYTRQGHEQETQYF. Beyond the CDR3, the reference TRBV18 and TRBJ2-5 genes provide the residues; the full variable domain reads: NAGVMQNPRHLVRRRGQEARLRCSPMKGHSHVYWYRQLPEEGLKFMVYLQKENIIDESGMPKERFSAEFPKEGPSILRIQQVVRGDSAAYFCASSPYTRQGHEQETQYFGPGTRLLVL.